Following are 24 T cell receptor beta chains from one sample sequenced in a study of lymphopenia after photon versus proton radiotherapy. Profiling relied on immunoSEQ multiplex PCR, and the TCRdb table lists in-frame clones only, not all of them. The sample records about 35,000 clones, around nine tenths being singletons. The specimen was peripheral blood, collected from a patient treated with photon-based radiotherapy. These receptor sequences come from a man between 60 and 75 years old with cholangiocarcinoma.

The V gene is TRBV15, the J gene TRBJ2-7; TRBD1 matches 7 bases. CDR1 LNHNV and CDR2 YYDKDF come from the germline V gene (reference sequence). CDR3 length: 15 amino acids. The V gene end was trimmed by 0 bases and the J gene end by 3 bases; junction bases not matched to a gene: 5. This CDR3 is CATSRDLAGGYEQYF. Written as DNA, the CDR3 is TGTGCCACCAGCAGAGATCTTGCAGGGGGCTACGAGCAGTACTTC.

The chain uses TRBV7-2 and TRBJ2-7; no clear D gene. V lost 1 base and J 4 bases, leaving 5 bases between the germline ends. The CDR3 is 12 amino acids. Germline assignment: CDR1 SGHTA and CDR2 FQGNSA. In DNA, the CDR3 is TGTGCCAGCAGCTTAGGATCTTACGAGCAGTACTTC. Translation: CASSLGSYEQYF. The full variable domain, its missing parts supplied by reference TRBV7-2 and TRBJ2-7, is GAGVSQSPSNKVTEKGKDVELRCDPISGHTALYWYRQSLGQGLEFLIYFQGNSAPDKSGLPSDRFSAERTGGSVSTLTIQRTQQEDSAVYLCASSLGSYEQYFGPGTRLTVT.

The chain has TRBV2 and TRBJ2-7, with 7 positions matching TRBD2. Germline V lookup: CDR1 SNHLY, CDR2 FYNNEI. J lost 2 bases, V lost 7 bases, and 5 bases had no gene match. The CDR3 spans 13 residues. CDR3 sequence reads: CASMGGVAYEQYF. DNA for the CDR3: TGTGCCAGCATGGGGGGGGTGGCCTACGAGCAGTACTTC.

This chain links TRBV6-6 with TRBJ2-3; D is unresolved. The V end was cut by 0 bases, the J end by 0 bases, with 10 bases between. The CDR3 has 16 amino acids. Germline V lookup: CDR1 MNHNY, CDR2 SVGAGI (reference sequence). CDR3: CASSYSPGLSTDTQYF. The DNA for the CDR3 is TGTGCCAGCAGTTACTCGCCGGGCTTGAGCACAGATACGCAGTATTTT.

This clone has a single count. This chain links TRBV6-5 with TRBJ2-3, with D unclear. The V and J ends lost 4 bases and 6 bases respectively, with 5 bases between them. The CDR3 spans 11 residues. The germline V gene encodes CDR1 MNHEY and CDR2 SVGAGI. This CDR3 reads CASSSSDTQYF. CDR3 sequence (DNA): TGTGCCAGCAGTTCCTCGGATACGCAGTATTTT.

The chain joins TRBV29-1 to TRBJ1-1; 7 bases align to TRBD1. CDR3 size: 12 residues. Germline values: CDR1 SQVTM, CDR2 ANQGSEA. The junction had 11 bases not matched to a gene; V was cut back by 4 bases and J by 12 bases. The CDR3 region has the DNA TGCAGCGTTGGCCAGGGGGTCATCGAGCCTTTCTTT. Protein product: CSVGQGVIEPFF.

This sequence joins TRBV18 and TRBJ2-7; TRBD2 matches 12 bases. With 8 bases clipped from V and 6 bases from J, the junction kept 8 bases outside the gene matches. Looked up from germline, CDR1 is KGHSH and CDR2 is LQKENI. CDR3 size: 14 residues. The CDR3 loop reads CASTSSGGASEQYF. CDR3 DNA sequence: TGTGCCAGCACCTCTAGCGGGGGGGCTAGCGAGCAGTACTTC.

The chain joins TRBV5-1 to TRBJ2-3; 9 nucleotides align to TRBD2. V gave up 0 bases and J gave up 5 bases; unmatched junction bases: 7. The CDR3 is made up of 16 amino acids. Germline CDR1 and CDR2: SGHRS and YFSETQ. The CDR3 loop is CASSLAASGEGDTQYF. DNA for the CDR3: TGCGCCAGCAGCTTGGCGGCTAGCGGGGAAGGAGATACGCAGTATTTT.

The chain combines TRBV4-2 with TRBJ1-2; D remains unclear. This CDR3 comprises 14 residues. Trimming cost V 0 bases and J 0 bases, with 5 bases left between them. CDR1 and CDR2 from the germline V gene are LGHNA and YNFKEQ. For the CDR3, the DNA is TGTGCCAGCAGCCAAGACAGAGCTAACTATGGCTACACCTTC. Translated, it gives CASSQDRANYGYTF.

This clone counts as medium-sized. The chain is built from TRBV9 and TRBJ2-1; possibly TRBD1 for D (6 bases). The V end was cut by 0 bases, the J end by 3 bases, with 10 bases between. The CDR3 covers 15 residues. Germline V gene lookup returns CDR1 SGDLS and CDR2 YYNGEE. This CDR3 reads CASSVGTGNYNEQFF. DNA of the CDR3: TGTGCCAGCAGCGTAGGAACAGGGAACTACAATGAGCAGTTCTTC.

The chain combines TRBV19 with TRBJ1-5, with D unclear. Between the trimmed V and J ends, which lost 5 bases and 0 bases, there was a span of 5 bases. CDR3 length equals 13 residues. From germline, CDR1 is LNHDA and CDR2 SQIVND (reference sequence). The CDR3 DNA is TGTGCCAGTAGTGGCGATAGCAATCAGCCCCAGCATTTT. Its protein product is CASSGDSNQPQHF.

V and J are TRBV27 and TRBJ1-6; D gene unclear. The germline V gene encodes CDR1 MNHEY and CDR2 SMNVEV (reference sequence). The V end was cut by 3 bases, the J end by 4 bases, with 4 bases between. The CDR3 length is 13 residues. Here the CDR3 reads CASSLAYNSPLHF. CDR3 coding DNA: TGTGCCAGCAGTTTGGCTTATAATTCACCCCTCCACTTT.

The chain couples TRBV5-6 to TRBJ2-1; D is ambiguous. The CDR3 is made up of 12 amino acids. V was shortened by 4 bases and J by 5 bases, with 7 bases between the two germline ends. Germline CDR1 is SGHDT and CDR2 is YYEEEE. The CDR3 loop is CASSVNNNEQFF. CDR3 DNA sequence: TGTGCCAGCAGCGTAAACAACAATGAGCAGTTCTTC.

This chain joins TRBV7-9 and TRBJ1-1; D is unclear. V lost 5 bases and J lost 0, with 7 bases in between. CDR1 is SEHNR and CDR2 is FQNEAQ in the germline V gene (reference sequence). This CDR3 has 13 amino acids. DNA of the CDR3: TGTGCCAGCAGCCAGCAAATGAACACTGAAGCTTTCTTT. Encoded protein: CASSQQMNTEAFF.

The chain employs TRBV5-1 and TRBJ2-1; no definite D call. The CDR3 runs to 15 residues. V lost 7 bases to trimming and J lost 3 bases, with 17 bases between them. Per the germline V gene, CDR1 is SGHRS and CDR2 is YFSETQ. The CDR3 spells CASGVIGGHYNEQFF. The CDR3 DNA reads as TGCGCCAGCGGGGTTATTGGCGGCCACTACAATGAGCAGTTCTTC.

The V call is TRBV19, the J call TRBJ2-2, with D uncertain. Trimming pared 5 bases from V and 1 base from J, leaving 5 bases between. CDR1 is LNHDA and CDR2 is SQIVND in the germline V gene (reference sequence). This CDR3 contains 13 residues. This chain's CDR3 is CASSRMNTGELFF. The CDR3 nucleotides read TGTGCCAGTAGTCGAATGAACACCGGGGAGCTGTTTTTT. Full variable domain (rest looked up from reference TRBV19 and TRBJ2-2): DGGITQSPKYLFRKEGQNVTLSCEQNLNHDAMYWYRQDPGQGLRLIYYSQIVNDFQKGDIAEGYSVSREKKESFPLTVTSAQKNPTAFYLCASSRMNTGELFFGEGSRLTVL.

The rearrangement links TRBV9 to TRBJ2-6, with a weak D call TRBD2 (5 bases). This CDR3 contains 17 residues. CDR1 is SGDLS and CDR2 is YYNGEE in the germline V gene. Trimming stripped 4 bases from V and 0 bases from J, with 14 bases between. The CDR3 region has the DNA TGTGCCAGCAGCCCCCAGGAAGGGAGCTCTGGGGCCAACGTCCTGACTTTC. Amino acid sequence: CASSPQEGSSGANVLTF.

The rearrangement uses TRBV27 and TRBJ1-4; D call uncertain. Germline V CDR1 and CDR2: MNHEY, SMNVEV (reference sequence). This CDR3 has 13 amino acids. V was shortened by 9 bases and J by 8 bases, with 16 bases between the two germline ends. The chain's CDR3 is CASRAGREEKLFF. The CDR3 DNA is TGTGCCAGTCGGGCCGGCCGGGAAGAAAAACTGTTTTTT.

The chain couples TRBV28 to TRBJ1-6; D uncertain. The germline V gene encodes CDR1 MDHEN and CDR2 SYDVKM. CDR3 length: 17 amino acids. Between the trimmed V and J ends, which lost 6 bases and 0 bases, there was a span of 15 bases. CDR3 residues: CASSPTDGSSYNSPLHF. CDR3 nucleotides: TGTGCCAGCAGCCCGACGGACGGCAGCTCCTATAATTCACCCCTCCACTTT.

This clone was recorded a few times. Other DNA sequences in this specimen translate into the identical CDR3. The chain is built from TRBV5-1 and TRBJ1-1; tentative D call: TRBD1 (5 bases). Germline assignment: CDR1 SGHRS and CDR2 YFSETQ. With 0 bases removed from V and 4 bases from J, the gap between germline ends came to 10 bases. The CDR3 is made up of 14 amino acids. CDR3 sequence reads: CASSLAGGGTEAFF. DNA of the CDR3: TGCGCCAGCAGCTTGGCCGGGGGAGGCACTGAAGCTTTCTTT.

V is TRBV18 and J is TRBJ2-7; perhaps D is TRBD1 or TRBD2 (7 bases each). The CDR3 is made up of 14 amino acids. Trimming took off 10 bases at V and 0 bases at J, with 16 bases between the two ends. Germline CDR1 is KGHSH and CDR2 is LQKENI. Here the CDR3 reads CATGPGGASYEQYF. The CDR3, as DNA: TGTGCCACCGGACCAGGGGGGGCCTCCTACGAGCAGTACTTC. The complete variable domain, with remaining parts taken from reference TRBV18 and TRBJ2-7, reads NAGVMQNPRHLVRRRGQEARLRCSPMKGHSHVYWYRQLPEEGLKFMVYLQKENIIDESGMPKERFSAEFPKEGPSILRIQQVVRGDSAAYFCATGPGGASYEQYFGPGTRLTVT.

The rearrangement links TRBV28 to TRBJ2-1, with 8 bases that match TRBD2. The CDR3 has 13 amino acids. Losses at the gene ends were 3 bases for V and 8 bases for J; bases not matched to a gene: 3. In germline, CDR1 is MDHEN, CDR2 SYDVKM. The CDR3 reads CASSFAGRDEQFF. The CDR3, as DNA: TGTGCCAGCAGTTTCGCCGGGAGGGATGAGCAGTTCTTC.

The chain employs TRBV28 and TRBJ2-4, with 9 bases lining up with TRBD1. Germline CDR1 reads MDHEN; CDR2 reads SYDVKM. The CDR3 extends over 15 amino acids. Trimming removed 6 bases from V and 7 bases from J; junction bases left unmatched: 10. The CDR3 coding sequence is TGTGCCAGCAGCCAACCGGGGACAGGGTGGAACATTCAGTACTTC. This codes for CASSQPGTGWNIQYF. The variable domain in full, completed from reference TRBV28 and TRBJ2-4, reads DVKVTQSSRYLVKRTGEKVFLECVQDMDHENMFWYRQDPGLGLRLIYFSYDVKMKEKGDIPEGYSVSREKKERFSLILESASTNQTSMYLCASSQPGTGWNIQYFGAGTRLSVL.

This chain uses TRBV28 with TRBJ2-1, with TRBD2 as a possible D gene (6 bases). The germline gives CDR1 MDHEN, CDR2 SYDVKM. V lost 6 bases and J lost 7, with 19 bases in between. This CDR3 spans 15 amino acids. CDR3 amino acids: CASSETGVARNEQFF. CDR3 coding DNA: TGTGCCAGCAGCGAAACGGGAGTAGCGAGGAATGAGCAGTTCTTC.